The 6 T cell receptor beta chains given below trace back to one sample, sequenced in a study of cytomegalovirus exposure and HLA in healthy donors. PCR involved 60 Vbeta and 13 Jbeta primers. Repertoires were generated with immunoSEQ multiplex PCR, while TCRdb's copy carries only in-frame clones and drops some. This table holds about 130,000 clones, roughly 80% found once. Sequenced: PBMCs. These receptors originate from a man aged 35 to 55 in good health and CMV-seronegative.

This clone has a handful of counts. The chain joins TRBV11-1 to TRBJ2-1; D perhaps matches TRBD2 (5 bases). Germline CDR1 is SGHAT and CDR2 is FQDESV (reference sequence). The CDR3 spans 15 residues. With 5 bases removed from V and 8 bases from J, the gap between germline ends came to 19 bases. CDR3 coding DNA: TGTGCCAGCAGCCTGGGGATTCCCAAGGGAGATGAGCAGTTCTTC. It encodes CASSLGIPKGDEQFF.

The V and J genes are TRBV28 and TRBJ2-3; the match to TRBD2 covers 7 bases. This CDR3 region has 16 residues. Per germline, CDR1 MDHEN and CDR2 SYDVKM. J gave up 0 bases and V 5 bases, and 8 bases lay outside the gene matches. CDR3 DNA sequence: TGTGCCAGCAGTCCCCCCCTAGCGGAGAGCACAGATACGCAGTATTTT. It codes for CASSPPLAESTDTQYF.

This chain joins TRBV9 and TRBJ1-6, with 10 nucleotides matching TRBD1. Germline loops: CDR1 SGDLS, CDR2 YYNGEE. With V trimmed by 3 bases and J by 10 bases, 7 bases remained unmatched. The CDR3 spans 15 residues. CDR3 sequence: CASSASGTGVSPLHF. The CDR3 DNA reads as TGTGCCAGCAGCGCCTCCGGGACAGGGGTATCACCCCTCCACTTT.

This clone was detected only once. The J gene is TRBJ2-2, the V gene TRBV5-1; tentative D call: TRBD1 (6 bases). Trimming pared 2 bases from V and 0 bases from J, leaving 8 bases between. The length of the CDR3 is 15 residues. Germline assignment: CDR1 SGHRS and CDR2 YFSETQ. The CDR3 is CASSLGGTNTGELFF. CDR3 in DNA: TGCGCCAGCAGCTTAGGGGGAACGAACACCGGGGAGCTGTTTTTT.

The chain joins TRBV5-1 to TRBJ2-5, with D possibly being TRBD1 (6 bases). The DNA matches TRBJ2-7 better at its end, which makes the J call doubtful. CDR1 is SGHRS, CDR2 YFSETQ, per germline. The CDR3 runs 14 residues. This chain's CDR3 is CASSSQGHSYEQYF. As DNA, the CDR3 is TGCGCCAGCAGCTCCCAGGGACACTCCTACGAGCAGTACTTC.

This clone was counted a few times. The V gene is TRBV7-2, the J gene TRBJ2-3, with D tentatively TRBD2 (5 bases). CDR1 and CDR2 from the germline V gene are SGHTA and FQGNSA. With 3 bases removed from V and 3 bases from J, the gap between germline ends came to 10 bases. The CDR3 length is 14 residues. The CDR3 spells CASSFDYRTDTQYF. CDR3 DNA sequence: TGTGCCAGCAGCTTTGACTACCGAACAGATACGCAGTATTTT.